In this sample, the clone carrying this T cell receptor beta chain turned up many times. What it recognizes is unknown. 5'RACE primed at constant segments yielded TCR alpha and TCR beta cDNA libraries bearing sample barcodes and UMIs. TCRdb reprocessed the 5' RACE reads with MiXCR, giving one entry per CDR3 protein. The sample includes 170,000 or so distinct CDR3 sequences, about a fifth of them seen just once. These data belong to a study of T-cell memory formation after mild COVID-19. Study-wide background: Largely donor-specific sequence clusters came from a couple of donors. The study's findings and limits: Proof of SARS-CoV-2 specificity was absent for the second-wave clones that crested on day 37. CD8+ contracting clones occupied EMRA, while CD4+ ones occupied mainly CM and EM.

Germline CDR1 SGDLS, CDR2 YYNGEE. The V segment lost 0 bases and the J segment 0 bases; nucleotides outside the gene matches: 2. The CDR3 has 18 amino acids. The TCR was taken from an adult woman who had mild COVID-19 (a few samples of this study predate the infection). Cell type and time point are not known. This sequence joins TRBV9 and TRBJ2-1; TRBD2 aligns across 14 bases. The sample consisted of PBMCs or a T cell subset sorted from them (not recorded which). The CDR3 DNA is TGTGCCAGCAGCGTAGCAGGACTAGCGGGGGGCTCCTACAATGAGCAGTTCTTC. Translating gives CASSVAGLAGGSYNEQFF. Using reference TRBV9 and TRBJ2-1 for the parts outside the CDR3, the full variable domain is DSGVTQTPKHLITATGQRVTLRCSPRSGDLSVYWYQQSLDQGLQFLIQYYNGEERAKGNILERFSAQQFPDLHSELNLSSLELGDSALYFCASSVAGLAGGSYNEQFFGPGTRLTVL.